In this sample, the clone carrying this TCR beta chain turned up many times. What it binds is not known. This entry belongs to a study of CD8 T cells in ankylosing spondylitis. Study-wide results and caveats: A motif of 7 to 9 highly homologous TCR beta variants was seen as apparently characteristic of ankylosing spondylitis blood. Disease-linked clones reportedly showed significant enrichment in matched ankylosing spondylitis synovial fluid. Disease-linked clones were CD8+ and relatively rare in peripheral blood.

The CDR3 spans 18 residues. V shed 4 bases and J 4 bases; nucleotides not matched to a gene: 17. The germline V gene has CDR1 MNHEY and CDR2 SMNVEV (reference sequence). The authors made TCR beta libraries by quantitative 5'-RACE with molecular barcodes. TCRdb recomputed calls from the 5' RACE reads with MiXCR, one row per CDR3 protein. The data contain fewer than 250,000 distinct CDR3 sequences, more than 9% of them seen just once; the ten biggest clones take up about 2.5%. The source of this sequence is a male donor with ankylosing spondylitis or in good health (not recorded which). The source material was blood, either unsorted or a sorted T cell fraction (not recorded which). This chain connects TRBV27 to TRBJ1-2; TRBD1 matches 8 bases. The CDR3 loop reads CASSSTGAGGGLGYGYTF. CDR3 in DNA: TGTGCCAGCAGTTCGACGGGCGCAGGGGGCGGTCTTGGCTATGGCTACACCTTC.